These 2 T cell receptor beta chains were all obtained from the same sample, sequenced in a study of blood T cell repertoires in COVID-19. Only in-frame clones appear in the TCRdb table, and some are missing; sequencing was by immunoSEQ multiplex PCR. The repertoire holds roughly 80,000 clones, with about 79% as singletons. Sample: peripheral blood. These receptors originate from a human donor in a cohort sampled during active COVID-19.

This clone was detected a few times. The chain combines TRBV2 with TRBJ2-7; D gene ambiguous. V lost 3 bases to trimming and J lost 3 bases, with 6 bases between them. The CDR3 extends over 12 amino acids. CDR1 and CDR2 (germline): SNHLY, FYNNEI. DNA of the CDR3: TGTGCCAGCAGTGAGGCAGGCTACGAGCAGTACTTC. Translating it yields CASSEAGYEQYF.

This chain joins TRBV7-9 and TRBJ1-1; D gene unclear. Germline V gene data show CDR1 as SEHNR and CDR2 as FQNEAQ (reference sequence). The CDR3 is 13 residues long. V lost 6 bases to trimming and J lost 1 base, with 9 bases between them. CDR3 loop: CASRAERNTEAFF. The CDR3 bases are TGTGCCAGCAGGGCTGAACGGAACACTGAAGCTTTCTTT. The full variable domain, its missing parts supplied by reference TRBV7-9 and TRBJ1-1, is DTGVSQNPRHKITKRGQNVTFRCDPISEHNRLYWYRQTLGQGPEFLTYFQNEAQLEKSRLLSDRFSAERPKGSFSTLEIQRTEQGDSAMYLCASRAERNTEAFFGQGTRLTVV.